This passage covers 13 T cell receptor beta chains from one sample sequenced in a study of vaccination and CD4 T cells after COVID-19. No antigens are known for them. Sample time point: late sampling 161 to 241 days after vaccination in a few convalescent patients. Specified treatment: roughly 10-day PBMC culture with coronavirus spike peptide pools or control peptides (ViraFEST assay). With the Oncomine TCR Beta short-read assay, DNA from cultured CD4+ T cells was sequenced. TCRdb reprocessed the PCR reads with MiXCR, giving one entry per CDR3 protein. The sample lists tens of thousands of distinct CDR3 sequences, about 35% occurring once. Sequenced material: CD4+ T cells from blood, cultured in vitro, taken about 7 months after SARS-CoV-2 vaccination. All receptors derive from a human donor who had recovered from COVID-19.

The chain links TRBV6-1 to TRBJ2-1; D is unresolved. V was clipped by 8 bases and J by 5 bases, with 10 bases between them. Germline V gene data show CDR1 as MNHNS and CDR2 as SASEGT. The CDR3 contains 12 residues. The DNA of the CDR3 is TGTGCCAGCGGAATAATAGACAATGAGCAGTTCTTC. This encodes CASGIIDNEQFF.

This clonotype was counted only a few times. The genes are TRBV28 and TRBJ2-7; weak D call: TRBD2 (7 bases). Trimming left V 3 bases short and J 4 bases short, with 16 bases between. This CDR3 has 15 residues. CDR1 is MDHEN and CDR2 is SYDVKM in the germline V gene. The CDR3 protein is CASSFGGHGFYEQYF. CDR3 in DNA: TGTGCCAGCAGTTTCGGGGGGCATGGGTTTTACGAGCAGTACTTC. The full variable domain, its missing parts supplied by reference TRBV28 and TRBJ2-7, is DVKVTQSSRYLVKRTGEKVFLECVQDMDHENMFWYRQDPGLGLRLIYFSYDVKMKEKGDIPEGYSVSREKKERFSLILESASTNQTSMYLCASSFGGHGFYEQYFGPGTRLTVT.

V gene TRBV15 combines with J gene TRBJ2-7, with 9 nucleotides matching TRBD2. Germline trimming cut 0 bases from V and 8 bases from J; bases unmatched to any gene: 5. This CDR3 comprises 14 residues. In germline, CDR1 is LNHNV, CDR2 YYDKDF (reference sequence). CDR3 nucleotides: TGTGCCACCAGCAGAGATTTTAGCGGGAGCCAGCAGTACTTC. This sequence encodes CATSRDFSGSQQYF. Looking up the rest from reference TRBV15 and TRBJ2-7 gives the full variable domain: DAMVIQNPRYQVTQFGKPVTLSCSQTLNHNVMYWYQQKSSQAPKLLFHYYDKDFNNEADTPDNFQSRRPNTSFCFLDIRSPGLGDTAMYLCATSRDFSGSQQYFGPGTRLTVT.

This clonotype has more than one count but fewer than ten. This chain links TRBV10-1 with TRBJ2-7, with 11 bases lining up with TRBD1. This CDR3 spans 14 amino acids. V shed 0 bases and J 6 bases; nucleotides not matched to a gene: 1. Germline CDR1 WNHNN, CDR2 SYGVQD (reference sequence). In DNA, the CDR3 is TGCGCCAGCAGTGAGTCGGGGACAGGGGGCGAGCAGTACTTC. This sequence encodes CASSESGTGGEQYF.

The sample holds a few counts of this clonotype. The V and J genes are TRBV20-1 and TRBJ2-3, with D possibly TRBD2 on 6 matching bases. The CDR3 length is 14 residues. Germline V gene data show CDR1 as DFQATT and CDR2 as SNEGSKA (reference sequence). Deletions cut 3 bases from V and 5 bases from J, with 15 bases between. For the CDR3, the DNA is TGCAGTGCTAGTACACCGGGAGCTGTAGATACGCAGTATTTT. It specifies CSASTPGAVDTQYF.

This clonotype was seen more than once but under ten times. The chain links TRBV7-9 to TRBJ1-1; TRBD1 is a possible D gene (5 bases). CDR3 length: 14 amino acids. Per germline, CDR1 SEHNR and CDR2 FQNEAQ (reference sequence). V shed 5 bases and J shed 5 bases, with 15 bases lying between them. CDR3 nucleotide sequence: TGTGCCAGCAGCACCCAAGAGGGGCGGACTGAAGCTTTCTTT. Encoded protein: CASSTQEGRTEAFF.

The sample holds a few counts of this clonotype. The chain carries TRBV7-9 and TRBJ2-4; 8 bases align to TRBD1. The CDR3 loop spans 13 amino acids. J gave up 7 bases and V 1 base, and 0 bases lay outside the gene matches. CDR1 and CDR2 (germline): SEHNR, FQNEAQ (reference sequence). The CDR3 nucleotides are TGTGCCAGCAGCTTAGGGACAGGGAACATTCAGTACTTC. Translated, it gives CASSLGTGNIQYF.

This clonotype turned up a few times. The chain couples TRBV20-1 to TRBJ2-2; D remains ambiguous. The CDR3 covers 12 residues. Trimming removed 4 bases from V and 3 bases from J, with 6 bases in between. Germline V gene data show CDR1 as DFQATT and CDR2 as SNEGSKA (reference sequence). CDR3 DNA sequence: TGCAGTGCTATACGGGACACCGGGGAGCTGTTTTTT. It specifies CSAIRDTGELFF.

The chain links TRBV20-1 to TRBJ2-2; tentatively, D is TRBD1 (6 bases). Trimming took off 7 bases at V and 7 bases at J, with 16 bases between the two ends. The CDR3 sequence is 13 residues long. Germline lookup yields CDR1 DFQATT and CDR2 SNEGSKA (reference sequence). CDR3 region: CSVGARIGGELFF. CDR3 DNA: TGCAGTGTGGGGGCGCGAATCGGCGGGGAGCTGTTTTTT.

This clonotype was counted between two and nine times. This sequence joins TRBV29-1 and TRBJ1-1; D remains unclear. Germline values: CDR1 SQVTM, CDR2 ANQGSEA. Trimming left V 1 base short and J 3 bases short, with 6 bases between. The CDR3 is 12 residues long. The CDR3: CSVEVEYTEAFF. CDR3 DNA sequence: TGCAGCGTTGAAGTCGAGTACACTGAAGCTTTCTTT.

The genes are TRBV5-1 and TRBJ2-5, with a possible D match to TRBD1 (6 bases). Germline V gene data show CDR1 as SGHRS and CDR2 as YFSETQ. There are 13 residues in the CDR3. V lost 3 bases, J lost 5 bases, and 11 bases lay in between. The CDR3 nucleotides read TGCGCCAGCAGCTCAGGGGTCAGGGAGACCCAGTACTTC. This encodes CASSSGVRETQYF. Together with reference TRBV5-1 and TRBJ2-5, the CDR3 gives the full variable domain: KAGVTQTPRYLIKTRGQQVTLSCSPISGHRSVSWYQQTPGQGLQFLFEYFSETQRNKGNFPGRFSGRQFSNSRSEMNVSTLELGDSALYLCASSSGVRETQYFGPGTRLLVL.

This clonotype was seen a handful of times. This chain joins TRBV20-1 and TRBJ2-1; maybe TRBD2 (5 bases). CDR3 length: 11 residues. Looked up from germline, CDR1 is DFQATT and CDR2 is SNEGSKA (reference sequence). The V end was cut by 7 bases, the J end by 4 bases, with 8 bases between. The CDR3 sequence: CSDRLYNEQFF. CDR3 bases: TGCAGTGACCGACTATACAATGAGCAGTTCTTC.

This sequence joins TRBV27 and TRBJ2-3; TRBD1 might be the D (5 bases). V lost 2 bases to trimming and J lost 7 bases, with 10 bases between them. CDR3 length: 13 amino acids. The germline gives CDR1 MNHEY, CDR2 SMNVEV (reference sequence). For the CDR3, the DNA is TGTGCCAGCAGTTTACAGGGCTTAAATACGCAGTATTTT. It yields the protein CASSLQGLNTQYF.